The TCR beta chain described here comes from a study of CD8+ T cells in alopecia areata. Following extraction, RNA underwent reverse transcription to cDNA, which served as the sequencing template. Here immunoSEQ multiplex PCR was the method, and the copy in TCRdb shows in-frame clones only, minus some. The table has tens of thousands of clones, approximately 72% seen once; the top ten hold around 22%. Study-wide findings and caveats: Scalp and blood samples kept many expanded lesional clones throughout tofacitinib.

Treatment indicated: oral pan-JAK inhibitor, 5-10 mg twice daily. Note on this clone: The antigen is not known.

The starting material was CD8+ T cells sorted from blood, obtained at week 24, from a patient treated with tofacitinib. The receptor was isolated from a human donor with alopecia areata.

CDR3: CASSEGAGGTDTQYF. For the CDR3, the DNA is TGTGCCAGCAGTGAGGGAGCGGGTGGCACAGATACGCAGTATTTT. The chain employs TRBV6-4 and TRBJ2-3, with a weak D call TRBD2 (6 bases). Trimming left V 3 bases short and J 1 base short, with 11 bases between. The germline gives CDR1 MRHNA, CDR2 SNTAGT. The CDR3 length is 15 residues.